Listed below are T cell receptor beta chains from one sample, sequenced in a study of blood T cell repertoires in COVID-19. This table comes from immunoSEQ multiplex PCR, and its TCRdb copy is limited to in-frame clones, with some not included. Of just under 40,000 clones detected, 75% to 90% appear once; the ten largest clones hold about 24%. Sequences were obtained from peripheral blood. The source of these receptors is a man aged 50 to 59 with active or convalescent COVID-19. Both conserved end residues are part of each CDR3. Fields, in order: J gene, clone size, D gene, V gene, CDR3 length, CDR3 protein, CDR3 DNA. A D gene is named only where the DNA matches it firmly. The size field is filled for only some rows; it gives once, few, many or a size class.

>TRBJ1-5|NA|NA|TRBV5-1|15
CASSPDTSSNQPQHF
TGCGCCAGCAGCCCAGACACAAGTAGCAATCAGCCCCAGCATTTT
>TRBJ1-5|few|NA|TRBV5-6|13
CASSLGTGQPQHF
TGTGCCAGCAGCCTGGGAACAGGTCAGCCCCAGCATTTT
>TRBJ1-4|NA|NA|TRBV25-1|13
CASSEAGNEKLFF
TGTGCCAGCAGTGAAGCCGGTAATGAAAAACTGTTTTTT
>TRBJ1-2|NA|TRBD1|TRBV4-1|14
CASSQERGQYGYTF
TGCGCCAGCAGCCAAGAGAGGGGACAGTATGGCTACACCTTC
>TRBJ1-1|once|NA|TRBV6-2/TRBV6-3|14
CASSYSELFARAFF
TGTGCCAGCAGTTACTCGGAACTCTTCGCGCGGGCTTTCTTT
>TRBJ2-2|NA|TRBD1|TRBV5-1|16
CASSLVGQTNTGELFF
TGCGCCAGCAGCTTGGTGGGACAGACGAACACCGGGGAGCTGTTTTTT
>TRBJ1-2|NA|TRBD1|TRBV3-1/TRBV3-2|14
CASRRDRLLDGYTF
TGTGCCAGCAGGAGGGACAGGTTGTTGGATGGCTACACCTTC
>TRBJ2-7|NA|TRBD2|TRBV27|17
CASSPAAGTSGSYEQYF
TGTGCCAGCAGCCCTGCAGCCGGGACTAGCGGCTCCTACGAGCAGTACTTC
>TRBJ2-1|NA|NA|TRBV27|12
CASSTVAGTGFF
TGTGCCAGCAGTACGGTGGCCGGGACTGGGTTCTTC
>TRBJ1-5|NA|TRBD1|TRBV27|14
CASRPMTGEGGQHF
TGTGCCAGCAGACCCATGACAGGGGAAGGAGGCCAGCATTTT
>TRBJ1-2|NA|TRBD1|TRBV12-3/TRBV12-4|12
CASSRTGYGYTF
TGTGCCAGCAGTCGGACAGGGTATGGCTACACCTTC
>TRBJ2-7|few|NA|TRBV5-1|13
CASSLDRSYEQYF
TGCGCCAGCAGCTTAGATCGGTCCTACGAGCAGTACTTC
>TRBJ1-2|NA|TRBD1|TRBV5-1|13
CASSLGTGDSYTF
TGCGCCAGCAGCTTGGGGACAGGGGATAGCTACACCTTC
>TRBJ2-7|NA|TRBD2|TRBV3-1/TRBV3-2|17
CASSQGGGRSLLYEQYF
TGTGCCAGCAGCCAAGGCGGGGGGAGATCCCTCCTCTACGAGCAGTACTTC
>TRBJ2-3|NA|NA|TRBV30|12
CAWIRRTDTQYF
TGTGCCTGGATACGCAGGACAGATACGCAGTATTTT
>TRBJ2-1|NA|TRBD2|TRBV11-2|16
CASSLSVAGGRDEQFF
TGTGCCAGCAGCTTATCAGTAGCGGGGGGGCGAGATGAGCAGTTCTTC
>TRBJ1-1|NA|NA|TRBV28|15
CASSLGGTVSTEAFF
TGTGCCAGCAGTTTGGGCGGGACCGTAAGTACTGAAGCTTTCTTT
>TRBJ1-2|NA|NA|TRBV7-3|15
CASSLTAGDNYGYTF
TGTGCCAGCAGCTTAACGGCAGGGGACAACTATGGCTACACCTTC
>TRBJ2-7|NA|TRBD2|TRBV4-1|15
CASSQETGGLYEQYF
TGCGCCAGCAGCCAAGAAACGGGAGGGCTCTACGAGCAGTACTTC
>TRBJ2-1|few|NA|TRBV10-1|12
CASSESSNEQFF
TGCGCCAGCAGTGAGTCGTCGAATGAGCAGTTCTTC
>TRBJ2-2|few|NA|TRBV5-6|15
CASSLELAEGGELFF
TGTGCCAGCAGCTTGGAATTAGCCGAGGGCGGGGAGCTGTTTTTT
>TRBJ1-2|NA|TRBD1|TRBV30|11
CAWSRQGAGTF
TGTGCCTGGAGTCGCCAGGGGGCTGGAACCTTC
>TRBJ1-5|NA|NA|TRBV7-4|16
CASPLREILSNQPQHF
TGTGCCAGCCCTTTAAGAGAGATCTTGAGCAATCAGCCCCAGCATTTT
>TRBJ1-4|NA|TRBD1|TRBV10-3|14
CAISDPGGGEKLFF
TGTGCCATCAGTGATCCAGGGGGCGGCGAAAAACTGTTTTTT
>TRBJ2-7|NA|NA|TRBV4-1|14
CASSQVGSRYEQYF
TGCGCCAGCAGCCAAGTAGGGAGCAGATACGAGCAGTACTTC